Following are 22 T cell receptor beta chains from one sample sequenced in a study of blood T cell repertoires in COVID-19 (dated by TCRdb to 2020 to 2021). Library prep was done by the immunoSEQ multiplex PCR assay. Sourced from immuneACCESS, this table was stored by TCRdb with only in-frame sequences that have V and J called. A share of the clones is absent; for the studies checked, an unresolved V gene accounts for under half, and the remainder has no known explanation. The sample table lists over 200,000 clones, 75% to 90% of them with a count of one. The ten largest clones take up about 2.5% of the sample. Sequenced: peripheral blood. The receptors were sampled from a man aged 30 to 39 with COVID-19, enrolled during active disease.

The chain has TRBV28 and TRBJ1-2, with D unresolved. The CDR3 sequence is 12 residues long. V was clipped by 2 bases and J by 4 bases, with 5 bases between them. The germline V gene has CDR1 MDHEN and CDR2 SYDVKM. For the CDR3, the DNA is TGTGCCAGCAGTTTAGGGCTCTATGGCTACACCTTC. Translation gives CASSLGLYGYTF.

J is TRBJ1-1 and V is TRBV2; possibly TRBD1 for D (5 bases). The CDR3 runs to 14 residues. The V and J ends lost 10 bases and 3 bases respectively, with 18 bases between them. The germline gives CDR1 SNHLY, CDR2 FYNNEI. The CDR3 is CAIKTNPGDTEAFF. The CDR3 DNA sequence: TGTGCCATCAAGACCAATCCGGGGGACACTGAAGCTTTCTTT.

The chain recombines TRBV15 with TRBJ1-2; 9 bases fit TRBD1. Germline V gene lookup returns CDR1 LNHNV and CDR2 YYDKDF (reference sequence). After removal of 1 base from V and 8 bases from J, the junction contained 11 bases not matched to a gene. The CDR3 loop spans 16 amino acids. For the CDR3, the DNA is TGTGCCACCAGCAGAGGGAACCGGGACAGGGCGTACGGCTACACCTTC. Translation gives CATSRGNRDRAYGYTF.

The chain has TRBV7-7 and TRBJ2-7; TRBD1 matches at 9 bases. Trimming at V came to 2 bases and at J to 4 bases, leaving 18 bases not matched to a gene. The CDR3 totals 19 residues. Germline V lookup: CDR1 SSHAT, CDR2 FNYEAQ (reference sequence). CDR3 DNA sequence: TGTGCCAGCAGCTTAAACTACCGGGACAGGGTTTGGGCGGCGTACGAGCAGTACTTC. Translating it yields CASSLNYRDRVWAAYEQYF.

The chain carries TRBV3-1 (or the pseudogene TRBV3-2) and TRBJ1-6, with D tentatively TRBD1 (5 bases). This CDR3 comprises 15 residues. The V end was cut by 1 base, the J end by 6 bases, with 10 bases between. Per the germline V gene, CDR1 is LGHDT and CDR2 is YNNKEL (reference sequence). The CDR3 here is CASSQVGGSNSPLHF. CDR3 DNA sequence: TGTGCCAGCAGCCAAGTCGGGGGTTCTAATTCACCCCTCCACTTT.

The rearrangement uses TRBV2 and TRBJ1-3; tentatively, D is TRBD1 (5 bases). This CDR3 is built from 13 residues. V lost 2 bases to trimming and J lost 14 bases, with 16 bases between them. Germline values: CDR1 SNHLY, CDR2 FYNNEI. CDR3 amino acids: CASSESMLREVYF. CDR3 sequence (DNA): TGTGCCAGCAGTGAATCAATGCTCAGGGAGGTATATTTT. The full variable domain, with the rest looked up from reference TRBV2 and TRBJ1-3, is EPEVTQTPSHQVTQMGQEVILRCVPISNHLYFYWYRQILGQKVEFLVSFYNNEISEKSEIFDDQFSVERPDGSNFTLKIRSTKLEDSAMYFCASSESMLREVYFGEGSWLTVV.

The chain has TRBV5-1 and TRBJ2-2; TRBD1 aligns across 7 bases. Germline V lookup: CDR1 SGHRS, CDR2 YFSETQ. The CDR3 has 15 amino acids. J was trimmed by 2 bases and V by 4 bases; bases with no gene match: 5. The CDR3 DNA reads TGCGCCAGCAGCCCCTGGACAGGTAACACCGGGGAGCTGTTTTTT. It specifies CASSPWTGNTGELFF.

This clone is a singleton in its sample. V usage is TRBV27 and J usage is TRBJ1-5; no firm D call. CDR1 is MNHEY, CDR2 SMNVEV, per germline (reference sequence). The V end lost 4 bases, the J end lost 3 bases, and 19 bases lay between the germline ends. The CDR3 runs 17 residues. Here the CDR3 reads CASSYLLNPLDNQPQHF. Here the CDR3 DNA reads TGTGCCAGCAGTTACCTACTTAACCCCTTAGACAATCAGCCCCAGCATTTT.

The chain couples TRBV7-6 to TRBJ2-1; 8 nucleotides agree with TRBD2. Germline values: CDR1 SGHVS, CDR2 FNYEAQ. There are 15 residues in the CDR3. J lost 7 bases, V lost 5 bases, and 10 bases had no gene match. CDR3 region: CASSHAGTRINEQFF. The CDR3 nucleotides read TGTGCCAGCAGCCACGCCGGGACTAGGATAAATGAGCAGTTCTTC.

V usage is TRBV5-6 and J usage is TRBJ1-1, with D possibly TRBD1 on 5 matching bases. Germline V lookup: CDR1 SGHDT, CDR2 YYEEEE. Deletions cut 4 bases from V and 0 bases from J, with 10 bases between. The CDR3 has 14 residues. The CDR3 DNA sequence: TGTGCCAGCAGCGGAATGACAGTGAACACTGAAGCTTTCTTT. It is translated as CASSGMTVNTEAFF.

This chain uses TRBV6-5 with TRBJ2-7; D unclear. The germline CDR1 and CDR2 sequences are MNHEY and SVGAGI. Trimming shortened V by 6 bases and J by 1 base, and 16 bases separated the two germline ends. The CDR3 has 15 amino acids. Here the CDR3 reads CASSFEAFLSYEQYF. The CDR3 DNA reads TGTGCCAGCAGCTTCGAGGCCTTCCTATCCTACGAGCAGTACTTC.

The chain links TRBV12-3 or TRBV12-4 to TRBJ2-2; a possible D gene is TRBD1 (5 bases). This CDR3 comprises 13 residues. V lost 6 bases to trimming and J lost 0 bases, with 5 bases between them. CDR3 in DNA: TGTGCCAGCAGAGGGGCGAACACCGGGGAGCTGTTTTTT. This gives the protein CASRGANTGELFF.

This chain joins TRBV29-1 and TRBJ1-5, with D possibly matching TRBD1 (5 bases). This CDR3 has 13 residues. Germline V gene sequence: CDR1 SQVTM, CDR2 ANQGSEA. Here the CDR3 reads CNSSGNSNQPQHF. The CDR3 DNA reads as TGCAACTCTTCAGGGAATAGCAATCAGCCCCAGCATTTT.

The chain links TRBV2 to TRBJ1-2; possibly TRBD1 for D (5 bases). The CDR3 sequence is 14 residues long. V gave up 3 bases and J gave up 3 bases, with 11 bases separating them. Germline CDR1 SNHLY, CDR2 FYNNEI. The CDR3 DNA sequence: TGTGCCAGCAGTGATTCCAGGGTGGACTATGGCTACACCTTC. It codes for CASSDSRVDYGYTF.

The V gene is TRBV18, the J gene TRBJ1-5; 8 bases are shared with TRBD1. Per germline, CDR1 KGHSH and CDR2 LQKENI. This CDR3 is built from 16 residues. V gave up 3 bases and J gave up 0 bases; unmatched junction bases: 4. As DNA, the CDR3 is TGTGCCAGCTCACCCAGACAGGGGAATAGCAATCAGCCCCAGCATTTT. Its protein product is CASSPRQGNSNQPQHF.

The table lists this clone with a count of one. CDR3 residues: CASSLVGIKAFF. DNA for the CDR3: TGTGCCAGCAGCTTAGTCGGGATTAAAGCTTTCTTT. The chain joins TRBV7-2 to TRBJ1-1; unclear D gene. V shed 1 base and J shed 9 bases, with 9 bases lying between them. This CDR3 spans 12 amino acids. Germline values: CDR1 SGHTA, CDR2 FQGNSA.

This rearrangement joins TRBV7-9 to TRBJ2-6, with 7 bases fitting TRBD1. Germline CDR1 is SEHNR and CDR2 is FQNEAQ (reference sequence). The V and J ends lost 4 bases and 1 base, in that order; junction bases with no gene match: 4. CDR3 size: 16 residues. CDR3 bases: TGTGCCAGCAGCTCCCTGACAGGGTCTGGGGCCAACGTCCTGACTTTC. It encodes CASSSLTGSGANVLTF.

The CDR3 here is CASSYRDRSDTQYF. In DNA, the CDR3 is TGTGCCAGCTCATACCGGGACAGATCAGATACGCAGTATTTT. The chain has TRBV18 and TRBJ2-3, with 7 bases that match TRBD1. V gave up 5 bases and J gave up 4 bases; unmatched junction bases: 6. The CDR3 consists of 14 residues. CDR1 and CDR2 from the germline V gene are KGHSH and LQKENI. Variable domain in full (rest from reference TRBV18 and TRBJ2-3): NAGVMQNPRHLVRRRGQEARLRCSPMKGHSHVYWYRQLPEEGLKFMVYLQKENIIDESGMPKERFSAEFPKEGPSILRIQQVVRGDSAAYFCASSYRDRSDTQYFGPGTRLTVL.

This chain uses TRBV27 with TRBJ2-5; TRBD1 aligns across 9 bases. V shed 3 bases, J shed 2 bases, and the junction held 4 bases outside the gene matches. Germline loops: CDR1 MNHEY, CDR2 SMNVEV (reference sequence). The CDR3 runs 15 residues. CDR3 loop: CASSFLGQGQETQYF. The CDR3 DNA follows: TGTGCCAGCAGTTTTCTAGGACAGGGGCAAGAGACCCAGTACTTC.

This clone was counted once. V gene TRBV2 combines with J gene TRBJ1-5; D not resolved. This CDR3 has 13 amino acids. V lost 6 bases and J 3 bases, leaving 9 bases between the germline ends. Looked up from germline, CDR1 is SNHLY and CDR2 is FYNNEI. The CDR3 DNA reads TGTGCCAGCAGGAGGGATCCCAATCAGCCCCAGCATTTT. Amino acid sequence: CASRRDPNQPQHF. Full variable domain (missing parts from reference TRBV2 and TRBJ1-5): EPEVTQTPSHQVTQMGQEVILRCVPISNHLYFYWYRQILGQKVEFLVSFYNNEISEKSEIFDDQFSVERPDGSNFTLKIRSTKLEDSAMYFCASRRDPNQPQHFGDGTRLSIL.

This chain links TRBV30 with TRBJ1-2, with 9 bases aligning to TRBD1. Per the germline V gene, CDR1 is GTSNPN and CDR2 is SVGIG (reference sequence). V lost 2 bases, J lost 7 bases, and 8 bases stayed unmatched. The CDR3 spans 14 residues. The CDR3 loop is CAWSPTGGAVGYTF. The CDR3 nucleotides are TGTGCCTGGAGTCCTACAGGGGGCGCGGTTGGCTACACCTTC. Drawing the rest from reference TRBV30 and TRBJ1-2, the complete variable domain is SQTIHQWPATLVQPVGSPLSLECTVEGTSNPNLYWYRQAAGRGLQLLFYSVGIGQISSEVPQNLSASRPQDRQFILSSKKLLLSDSGFYLCAWSPTGGAVGYTFGSGTRLTVV.

The CDR3 DNA reads as TGTGCCAGCCGTAATGCTAGGAACACTGAAGCTTTCTTT. As protein: CASRNARNTEAFF. The J gene is TRBJ1-1, the V gene TRBV2; D remains unclear. V lost 8 bases and J lost 1, with 11 bases in between. The V gene's germline CDR1 is SNHLY and CDR2 FYNNEI. This CDR3 is 13 amino acids long.